This T cell receptor (beta chain) was sequenced in a study of blood T cell repertoires in COVID-19. Sequenced by immunoSEQ multiplex PCR; TCRdb stores in-frame clones only, minus some. The sample holds 100,000 to 150,000 clones, over 75% seen once. The ends lost 0 bases at V and 3 bases at J; junction bases unmatched: 1. The CDR3 totals 15 residues. In germline, CDR1 is SGHRS, CDR2 YFSETQ. This clone was picked up one time. The gene calls are TRBV5-1 and TRBJ1-3; 9 bases fit TRBD1. The sequence derives from a man older than 75 with active or convalescent COVID-19. The sequencing input was peripheral blood. The CDR3 region has the DNA TGCGCCAGCAGCTTGGAGGGACAGGGTGGAAACACCATATATTTT. As protein: CASSLEGQGGNTIYF.